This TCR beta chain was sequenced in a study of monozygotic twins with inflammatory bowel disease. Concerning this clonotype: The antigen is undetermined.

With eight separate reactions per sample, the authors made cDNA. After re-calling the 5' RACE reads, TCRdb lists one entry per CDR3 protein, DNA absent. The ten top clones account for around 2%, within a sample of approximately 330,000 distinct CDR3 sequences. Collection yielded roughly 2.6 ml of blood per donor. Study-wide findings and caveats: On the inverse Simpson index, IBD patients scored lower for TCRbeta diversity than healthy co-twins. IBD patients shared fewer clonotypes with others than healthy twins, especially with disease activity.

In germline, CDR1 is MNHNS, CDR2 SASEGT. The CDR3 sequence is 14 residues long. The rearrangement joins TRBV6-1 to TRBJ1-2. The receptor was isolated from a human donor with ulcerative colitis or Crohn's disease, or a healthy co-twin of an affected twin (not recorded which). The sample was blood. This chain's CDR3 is CASRMTPQIVGYTF.